The 30 T cell receptor beta chains listed next were all sequenced from one sample in a study of CD8 T cells in ankylosing spondylitis. A single record per CDR3 protein comes from TCRdb applying MiXCR to the 5' RACE reads. The table shows 250,000 to 400,000 distinct CDR3 sequences, with 11% occurring only once. The sample taken for sequencing was blood, either unsorted or a sorted T cell fraction (not recorded which). These receptor sequences come from a female donor with ankylosing spondylitis or in good health (not recorded which).

The chain is built from TRBV28 and TRBJ2-5; no clear D gene. Germline-derived CDR1 and CDR2 are MDHEN and SYDVKM. CDR3 length equals 14 residues. V gave up 3 bases and J gave up 2 bases, with 10 bases separating them. This CDR3 is CASSFWGKQETQYF. DNA for the CDR3: TGTGCCAGCAGTTTTTGGGGAAAACAAGAGACCCAGTACTTC.

The sample holds many counts of this clonotype. The chain couples TRBV28 to TRBJ2-7; perhaps TRBD1 as D (8 bases). The V gene's germline CDR1 is MDHEN and CDR2 SYDVKM. The CDR3 runs to 14 residues. Trimming took off 6 bases at V and 4 bases at J, with 16 bases between the two ends. The CDR3 loop is CASRVQGGLYEQYF. The CDR3 bases are TGTGCCAGCAGGGTACAGGGGGGGCTATACGAGCAGTACTTC.

The chain employs TRBV12-3 or TRBV12-4 and TRBJ1-1, with TRBD1 matching over 7 bases. The ends lost 4 bases at V and 4 bases at J; junction bases unmatched: 21. This CDR3 has 19 residues. CDR3 in DNA: TGTGCCAGCAGTTCCGACCGAGACAGGGTCCGATTGGGAACCACTGAAGCTTTCTTT. Protein product: CASSSDRDRVRLGTTEAFF.

This rearrangement joins TRBV29-1 to TRBJ2-1; D is undetermined. The CDR3 is 12 residues long. Per the germline V gene, CDR1 is SQVTM and CDR2 is ANQGSEA. The CDR3 region is CSPLTDHNEQFF. The DNA for the CDR3 is TGCAGTCCCCTAACGGACCATAATGAGCAGTTCTTC.

Many counts were recorded for this clonotype. This chain joins TRBV20-1 and TRBJ2-1; 10 bases align to TRBD2. CDR3 size: 15 residues. The V segment lost 0 bases and the J segment 6 bases; nucleotides outside the gene matches: 5. CDR1 is DFQATT, CDR2 SNEGSKA, per germline (reference sequence). The CDR3 spells CSARDPSGSGNEQFF. For the CDR3, the DNA is TGCAGTGCTAGAGACCCTAGCGGGAGTGGCAATGAGCAGTTCTTC.

In this sample, this clonotype turned up many times. The V and J genes are TRBV24-1 and TRBJ2-3; perhaps TRBD2 as D (6 bases). This CDR3 contains 15 residues. CDR1 is KGHDR and CDR2 is SFDVKD in the germline V gene. The V end was cut by 2 bases, the J end by 9 bases, with 17 bases between. The CDR3 sequence: CATSDSPASAGTQYF. CDR3 DNA: TGTGCCACCAGTGATTCCCCGGCTAGCGCGGGCACGCAGTATTTT.

This clonotype was seen at least ten times. The rearrangement uses TRBV10-3 and TRBJ2-6; D may be TRBD1 or TRBD2 (5 bases each). V was clipped by 5 bases and J by 1 base, with 9 bases between them. The germline gives CDR1 ENHRY, CDR2 SYGVKD. The CDR3 consists of 15 residues. CDR3 protein: CAISWGTSGANVLTF. CDR3 coding DNA: TGTGCCATCAGTTGGGGGACGTCTGGGGCCAACGTCCTGACTTTC.

This clonotype was detected ten times or more. The chain is built from TRBV20-1 and TRBJ2-1, with 14 bases aligning to TRBD2. This CDR3 is 14 amino acids long. J lost 8 bases, V lost 5 bases, and 5 bases had no gene match. Germline V lookup: CDR1 DFQATT, CDR2 SNEGSKA (reference sequence). The CDR3 coding sequence is TGCAGTGCTGAACTGGGACTAGCGGGAGATGAGCAGTTCTTC. This codes for CSAELGLAGDEQFF.

This clonotype turned up a few times. The CDR3 spells CASSRLARETQYF. DNA of the CDR3: TGTGCCAGCAGCAGGCTTGCAAGAGAGACCCAGTACTTC. The J gene is TRBJ2-5, the V gene TRBV7-9; D gene ambiguous. This CDR3 region has 13 residues. V gave up 5 bases and J gave up 4 bases, with 11 bases separating them. From germline, CDR1 is SEHNR and CDR2 FQNEAQ (reference sequence).

This clonotype occurred many times. The chain joins TRBV20-1 to TRBJ2-3, with D tentatively TRBD2 (5 bases). V lost 5 bases and J 5 bases, leaving 14 bases between the germline ends. The germline V gene has CDR1 DFQATT and CDR2 SNEGSKA (reference sequence). This CDR3 contains 13 residues. The DNA of the CDR3 is TGCAGTGCTCTCGGACTCATGGGAGATACGCAGTATTTT. Translation gives CSALGLMGDTQYF.

On this clonotype itself: The junction departs from germline at one end; a sequencing error may be responsible. V is TRBV11-2 and J is TRBJ2-7; unclear D gene. The CDR3 has 14 amino acids. Germline assignment: CDR1 SGHAT and CDR2 FQNNGV. CDR3 residues: CASSSPVHVYEQYF. CDR3 nucleotides: TGCGCCAGCAGCTCTCCGGTACACGTCTACGAGCAGTACTTC. The full variable domain, completed using reference TRBV11-2 and TRBJ2-7, is EAGVAQSPRYKIIEKRQSVAFWCNPISGHATLYWYQQILGQGPKLLIQFQNNGVVDDSQLPKDRFSAERLKGVDSTLKIQPAKLEDSAVYLCASSSPVHVYEQYFGPGTRLTVT.

This clonotype was seen only a few times. The chain combines TRBV7-8 with TRBJ2-1; TRBD2 matches 7 bases. This CDR3 spans 16 amino acids. V shed 1 base and J 7 bases; nucleotides not matched to a gene: 10. Germline V CDR1 and CDR2: SGHVS, FQNEAQ. This CDR3 is CASSLVGSGVGNEQFF. The CDR3 bases are TGTGCCAGCAGCTTAGTCGGCAGCGGGGTGGGGAATGAGCAGTTCTTC. Drawing the rest from reference TRBV7-8 and TRBJ2-1, the complete variable domain is GAGVSQSPRYKVAKRGQDVALRCDPISGHVSLFWYQQALGQGPEFLTYFQNEAQLDKSGLPSDRFFAERPEGSVSTLKIQRTQQEDSAVYLCASSLVGSGVGNEQFFGPGTRLTVL.

The chain combines TRBV20-1 with TRBJ2-7; 12 nucleotides agree with TRBD2. The CDR3 spans 16 residues. CDR1 DFQATT and CDR2 SNEGSKA come from the germline V gene (reference sequence). V was clipped by 7 bases and J by 2 bases; unmatched bases: 12. In DNA, the CDR3 is TGCAGTGTGGAGTTGACTAGCGGGGGAAAGGCCTACGAGCAGTACTTC. This encodes CSVELTSGGKAYEQYF.

This clonotype was picked up many times. The chain links TRBV15 to TRBJ2-1, with D possibly matching TRBD2 (6 bases). The germline gives CDR1 LNHNV, CDR2 YYDKDF (reference sequence). Trimming removed 3 bases at V and 8 bases at J, with 14 bases between. The CDR3 length is 14 residues. The CDR3 protein is CATSSVGSGYEQFF. The CDR3 DNA sequence: TGTGCCACCAGCAGTGTTGGGAGCGGGTATGAGCAGTTCTTC.

This clonotype appeared many times. The V and J genes are TRBV5-6 and TRBJ1-5; 9 nucleotides line up with TRBD1. The CDR3 is 17 amino acids. Trimming cost V 1 base and J 1 base; bases outside gene matches: 6. Germline assignment: CDR1 SGHDT and CDR2 YYEEEE. CDR3 amino acids: CASSLWTGVRSNQPQHF. The CDR3 nucleotides are TGTGCCAGCAGCTTGTGGACAGGGGTGAGGAGCAATCAGCCCCAGCATTTT.

The chain joins TRBV7-2 to TRBJ2-5; 8 nucleotides align to TRBD1. This CDR3 has 14 residues. Germline loops: CDR1 SGHTA, CDR2 FQGNSA. V was pared by 4 bases and J by 2 bases, with 3 bases of the junction left unmatched. The CDR3 sequence: CASSSNRGQETQYF. The DNA for the CDR3 is TGTGCCAGCAGCTCGAACAGGGGGCAAGAGACCCAGTACTTC.

This clonotype was recorded many times. The J gene is TRBJ2-1, the V gene TRBV2, with D perhaps matching TRBD2 (6 bases). Germline lookup yields CDR1 SNHLY and CDR2 FYNNEI. V lost 8 bases and J 3 bases, leaving 14 bases between the germline ends. CDR3 length: 14 residues. The CDR3 protein is CASGGSTLYNEQFF. In nucleotides, the CDR3 is TGTGCCAGCGGGGGGAGCACTCTCTACAATGAGCAGTTCTTC.

This clonotype was seen a handful of times. The chain carries TRBV3-1 and TRBJ2-1; 7 bases are a match to TRBD1. Germline-derived CDR1 and CDR2 are LGHDT and YNNKEL (reference sequence). The CDR3 extends over 15 amino acids. Germline trimming cut 7 bases from V and 6 bases from J; bases unmatched to any gene: 12. The CDR3 reads CASTPDRAVSNEQFF. The CDR3 nucleotides are TGTGCCAGCACCCCCGACAGGGCCGTGAGCAATGAGCAGTTCTTC.

This clonotype was seen many times. V is TRBV5-6 and J is TRBJ2-5; D perhaps matches TRBD1 (5 bases). The CDR3 has 13 residues. Trimming took off 2 bases at V and 7 bases at J, with 12 bases between the two ends. Germline CDR1 reads SGHDT; CDR2 reads YYEEEE. The CDR3 sequence is CASSLAGYGTQYF. The CDR3 DNA follows: TGTGCCAGCAGCTTAGCAGGGTATGGGACCCAGTACTTC.

V usage is TRBV2 and J usage is TRBJ1-4; tentative D call: TRBD1 (6 bases). CDR3 length: 15 amino acids. V dropped 2 bases and J dropped 8 bases, with 15 bases sitting between them. CDR1 is SNHLY, CDR2 FYNNEI, per germline. As DNA, the CDR3 is TGTGCCAGCAGTGAATACAGGGCCCCCTCGGAAAAACTGTTTTTT. Amino acids: CASSEYRAPSEKLFF.

This clonotype was counted a few times. CDR3 protein: CASSLGLTISYEQYF. CDR3 coding DNA: TGCGCCAGCAGCTTGGGGCTGACAATTTCCTACGAGCAGTACTTC. The rearrangement links TRBV5-1 to TRBJ2-7, with unresolved D. The V and J ends lost 0 bases and 1 base respectively, with 11 bases between them. The germline V gene encodes CDR1 SGHRS and CDR2 YFSETQ. The CDR3 has 15 amino acids. The whole variable domain, remainder taken from reference TRBV5-1 and TRBJ2-7, is KAGVTQTPRYLIKTRGQQVTLSCSPISGHRSVSWYQQTPGQGLQFLFEYFSETQRNKGNFPGRFSGRQFSNSRSEMNVSTLELGDSALYLCASSLGLTISYEQYFGPGTRLTVT.

V gene TRBV5-5 combines with J gene TRBJ1-4, with D unclear. This CDR3 has 14 amino acids. Germline V gene lookup returns CDR1 SGHKS and CDR2 YYEKEE (reference sequence). Between the trimmed V and J ends, which lost 4 bases and 4 bases, there was a span of 11 bases. The DNA for the CDR3 is TGTGCCAGCAGCCAAACGGACGGTAATGAAAAACTGTTTTTT. It translates to CASSQTDGNEKLFF.

This clonotype was recorded a few times. J is TRBJ2-5 and V is TRBV20-1; 7 bases match TRBD1. V dropped 6 bases and J dropped 5; count of bases not matched to a gene: 12. The CDR3 consists of 14 residues. Germline V CDR1 and CDR2: DFQATT, SNEGSKA (reference sequence). The CDR3 region is CSARTGRQMETQYF. In nucleotides, the CDR3 is TGCAGTGCGAGGACAGGTCGGCAAATGGAGACCCAGTACTTC.

This clonotype was counted at least ten times. CDR3 residues: CSAKGARSSYEQYF. For the CDR3, the DNA is TGCAGTGCTAAGGGGGCTCGTAGCTCCTACGAGCAGTACTTC. The genes are TRBV20-1 and TRBJ2-7, with 7 nucleotides matching TRBD1. From germline, CDR1 is DFQATT and CDR2 SNEGSKA (reference sequence). The CDR3 runs 14 residues. After removal of 4 bases from V and 0 bases from J, the junction contained 6 bases not matched to a gene.

This clonotype appeared many times. V usage is TRBV28 and J usage is TRBJ2-1; D is undetermined. This CDR3 spans 12 amino acids. V lost 3 bases, J lost 6 bases, and 6 bases lay in between. Germline V gene data show CDR1 as MDHEN and CDR2 as SYDVKM. CDR3 DNA: TGTGCCAGCAGTTTGTTGGTCAATGAGCAGTTCTTC. Translated: CASSLLVNEQFF. Based on the CDR3 plus reference TRBV28 and TRBJ2-1, the full variable domain is DVKVTQSSRYLVKRTGEKVFLECVQDMDHENMFWYRQDPGLGLRLIYFSYDVKMKEKGDIPEGYSVSREKKERFSLILESASTNQTSMYLCASSLLVNEQFFGPGTRLTVL.

This clonotype occurred many times. The CDR3 reads CASSWTGTGLYEQYF. As DNA, the CDR3 is TGCGCCAGCAGCTGGACCGGGACAGGACTCTACGAGCAGTACTTC. The J gene is TRBJ2-7, the V gene TRBV5-1; the match to TRBD1 covers 8 bases. Germline values: CDR1 SGHRS, CDR2 YFSETQ. Trimming took 3 bases from V and 3 from J; bases not matched to a gene: 8. This CDR3 has 15 residues.

V is TRBV4-2 and J is TRBJ2-7, with D perhaps assigned TRBD1 or TRBD2 (5 bases each). CDR1 is LGHNA and CDR2 is YNFKEQ in the germline V gene. The CDR3 extends over 14 amino acids. Trimming removed 0 bases from V and 7 bases from J, with 13 bases in between. CDR3 sequence: CASSQDPQWGEQYF. CDR3 nucleotide sequence: TGTGCCAGCAGCCAAGATCCCCAGTGGGGGGAGCAGTACTTC.

In this sample, this clonotype turned up a few times. V is TRBV18 and J is TRBJ1-3; D may be TRBD1 (5 bases). Between the trimmed V and J ends, which lost 0 bases and 4 bases, there was a span of 10 bases. Germline V lookup: CDR1 KGHSH, CDR2 LQKENI. The CDR3 has 15 residues. This CDR3 reads CASSPPTGLGNTIYF. The CDR3 DNA is TGTGCCAGCTCACCACCTACGGGGCTCGGAAACACCATATATTTT.

This clonotype was observed many times. The V and J genes are TRBV20-1 and TRBJ1-2; maybe TRBD1 (5 bases). Trimming stripped 0 bases from V and 2 bases from J, with 10 bases between. CDR1 and CDR2 from the germline V gene are DFQATT and SNEGSKA (reference sequence). CDR3 length: 14 amino acids. The chain's CDR3 is CSAREGRGNYGYTF. The CDR3 DNA reads as TGCAGTGCTAGAGAGGGACGAGGCAACTATGGCTACACCTTC.

This clonotype was counted many times. J is TRBJ1-5 and V is TRBV7-9; D unresolved. The CDR3 runs 12 residues. Germline CDR1 SEHNR, CDR2 FQNEAQ (reference sequence). Trimming cost V 5 bases and J 5 bases, with 7 bases left between them. This CDR3 reads CASSPGDQPQHF. The CDR3 DNA is TGTGCCAGCAGCCCCGGGGATCAGCCCCAGCATTTT.